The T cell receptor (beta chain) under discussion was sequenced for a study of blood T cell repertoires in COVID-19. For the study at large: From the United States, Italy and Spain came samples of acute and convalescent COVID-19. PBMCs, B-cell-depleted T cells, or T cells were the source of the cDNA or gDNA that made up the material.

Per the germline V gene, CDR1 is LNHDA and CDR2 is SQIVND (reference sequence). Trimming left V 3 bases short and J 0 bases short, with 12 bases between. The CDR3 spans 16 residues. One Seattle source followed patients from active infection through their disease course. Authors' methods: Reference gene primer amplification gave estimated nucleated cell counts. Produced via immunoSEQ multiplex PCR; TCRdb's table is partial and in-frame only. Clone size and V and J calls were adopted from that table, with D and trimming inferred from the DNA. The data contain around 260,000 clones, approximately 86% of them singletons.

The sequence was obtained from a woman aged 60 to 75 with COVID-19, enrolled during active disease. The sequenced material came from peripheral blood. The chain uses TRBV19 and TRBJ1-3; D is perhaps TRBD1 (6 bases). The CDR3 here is CASSIQGSISGNTIYF. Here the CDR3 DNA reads TGTGCCAGTAGTATTCAGGGGTCGATCTCTGGAAACACCATATATTTT.